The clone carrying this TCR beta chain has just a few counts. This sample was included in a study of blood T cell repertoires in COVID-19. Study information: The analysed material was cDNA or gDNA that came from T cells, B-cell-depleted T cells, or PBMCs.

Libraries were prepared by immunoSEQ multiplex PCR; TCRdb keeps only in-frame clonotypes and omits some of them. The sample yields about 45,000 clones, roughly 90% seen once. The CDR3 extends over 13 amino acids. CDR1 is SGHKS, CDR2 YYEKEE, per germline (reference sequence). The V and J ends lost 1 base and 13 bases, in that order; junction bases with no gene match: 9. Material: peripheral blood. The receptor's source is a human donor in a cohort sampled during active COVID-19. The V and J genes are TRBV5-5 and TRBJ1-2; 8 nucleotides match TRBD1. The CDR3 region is CASSLTGGNLLTF. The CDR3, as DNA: TGTGCCAGCAGCTTGACAGGGGGGAACCTTCTCACCTTC.